This T cell receptor beta chain was sequenced during a study of long-term antiretroviral therapy in people with HIV. Cryopreserved PBMC numbered roughly 0.85-11 million per sample before DNA extraction. The CDR3 runs to 12 residues. V was clipped by 6 bases and J by 3 bases, with 6 bases between them. From germline, CDR1 is MNHNY and CDR2 SVGAGI (reference sequence). The libraries were made with immunoSEQ v3.0 at survey level. Libraries were prepared by immunoSEQ multiplex PCR; TCRdb keeps only in-frame clonotypes and omits some of them. The data contain about 20,000 clones, approximately 72% of them seen just once; the ten biggest clones take up roughly an eighth.

The V gene is TRBV6-6, the J gene TRBJ2-1, with D hard to call. This TCR was sampled from a woman between 45 and 60 years old with HIV. The sample consisted of unsorted PBMCs, taken 0.3 years after starting antiretroviral therapy. The CDR3 loop is CASRVDYNEQFF. The CDR3 coding sequence is TGTGCCAGCAGGGTAGACTACAATGAGCAGTTCTTC.